Below, one T cell receptor (beta chain) is given with its context. The entry originates in a study of OX40 agonist ivuxolimab in advanced cancers. Trimming stripped 5 bases from V and 3 bases from J, with 7 bases between. Germline loops: CDR1 SGHDN, CDR2 FVKESK. The CDR3 runs to 13 residues. TCRdb's copy holds only in-frame clones and misses some; the assay was immunoSEQ multiplex PCR. Of around 20,000 clones listed, roughly 84% are singletons. The rearrangement uses TRBV14 and TRBJ2-2, with no clear D. This clonotype originated in an adult with an advanced solid tumor such as melanoma, head and neck, liver or kidney cancer. This specimen was CD4+ or CD8+ T cells sorted from blood, taken in a trial of the OX40 agonist ivuxolimab. DNA for the CDR3: TGTGCCAGCAGCTCGGCCCACACCGGGGAGCTGTTTTTT. It codes for CASSSAHTGELFF.